The 20 T cell receptor beta chains listed next were all sequenced from one sample in a study of T cell responses to AZD1222 COVID-19 vaccine listed by TCRdb under 2021. The protocol used for the library was the immunoSEQ multiplex PCR assay. The clones in this table, taken by TCRdb from immuneACCESS, are in-frame only. Not every clone is retained; where verified, under half of the shortfall comes from an unresolved V gene, and the cause of the rest is unknown. The sample includes more than 150,000 clones, with around 89% observed a single time. Under 8% of the sample belongs to the ten largest clones. The time point label of this sample denotes: baseline before first vaccination. The sample was peripheral blood, taken on day 0 of AZD1222 vaccination. Receptors were obtained from an adult in good health.

The gene calls are TRBV7-3 and TRBJ2-1; 10 positions agree with TRBD2. V trimming: 2 bases; J trimming: 2 bases; junction bases outside the gene matches: 9. Germline-derived CDR1 and CDR2 are SGHTA and FQGTGA. This CDR3 has 18 residues. The CDR3 loop is CASSLWASGSGTYNEQFF. CDR3 DNA sequence: TGTGCCAGCAGCTTATGGGCTAGCGGGAGTGGCACCTACAATGAGCAGTTCTTC.

The V and J genes are TRBV9 and TRBJ2-7, with 8 bases fitting TRBD2. Germline lookup yields CDR1 SGDLS and CDR2 YYNGEE. The CDR3 totals 16 residues. Losses at the gene ends were 3 bases for V and 3 bases for J; bases not matched to a gene: 11. As DNA, the CDR3 is TGTGCCAGCAGCGCAAAAGCGCCGGGACTAGACTACGAGCAGTACTTC. Translated: CASSAKAPGLDYEQYF.

The chain combines TRBV28 with TRBJ2-6, with 9 bases lining up with TRBD1. J gave up 2 bases and V 6 bases, and 14 bases lay outside the gene matches. CDR1 MDHEN and CDR2 SYDVKM come from the germline V gene. The CDR3 totals 19 residues. This chain's CDR3 is CASRRGQGHTSAGANVLTF. DNA for the CDR3: TGTGCCAGCAGACGGGGACAGGGACATACCTCGGCTGGGGCCAACGTCCTGACTTTC. Together with reference TRBV28 and TRBJ2-6, the CDR3 gives the full variable domain: DVKVTQSSRYLVKRTGEKVFLECVQDMDHENMFWYRQDPGLGLRLIYFSYDVKMKEKGDIPEGYSVSREKKERFSLILESASTNQTSMYLCASRRGQGHTSAGANVLTFGAGSRLTVL.

The chain combines TRBV7-2 with TRBJ1-6, with D maybe TRBD1 (6 bases). There are 16 residues in the CDR3. The ends were cut back, 2 bases at V and 6 bases at J, with 14 bases in the middle. The germline V gene has CDR1 SGHTA and CDR2 FQGNSA. CDR3 coding DNA: TGTGCCAGCAGCTTATCTAGGGCAGGGGTTAATTCACCCCTCCACTTT. It specifies CASSLSRAGVNSPLHF.

This chain links TRBV5-1 with TRBJ1-5; 9 positions agree with TRBD1. After removal of 0 bases from V and 3 bases from J, the junction contained 4 bases not matched to a gene. The CDR3 runs 16 residues. Germline assignment: CDR1 SGHRS and CDR2 YFSETQ. DNA of the CDR3: TGCGCCAGCAGCTTGGCCGGACAGGGGTCCAATCAGCCCCAGCATTTT. Translated: CASSLAGQGSNQPQHF.

This clone was detected only a few times. The V call is TRBV3-1 (or the pseudogene TRBV3-2), the J call TRBJ2-7, with D uncertain. From germline, CDR1 is LGHDT and CDR2 YNNKEL (reference sequence). The CDR3 sequence is 15 residues long. V was shortened by 6 bases and J by 0 bases, with 15 bases between the two germline ends. The CDR3 region has the DNA TGTGCCAGCAGTAGGACGGATACCCGCTCCTACGAGCAGTACTTC. This translates into CASSRTDTRSYEQYF.

The J gene is TRBJ1-3, the V gene TRBV23-1, with 8 bases aligning to TRBD1. TRBV23-1 is sorted into the ORF group, with uncertain function. Trimming at V came to 4 bases and at J to 4 bases, leaving 3 bases not matched to a gene. CDR3 length equals 14 residues. The chain's CDR3 is CASSPGGAGNTIYF. The CDR3 bases are TGCGCCAGCAGTCCAGGGGGCGCCGGAAACACCATATATTTT.

V usage is TRBV9 and J usage is TRBJ1-6; TRBD1 matches 7 bases. CDR1 is SGDLS, CDR2 YYNGEE, per germline. The CDR3 contains 15 residues. With V trimmed by 3 bases and J by 4 bases, 4 bases remained unmatched. CDR3 sequence reads: CASSASGGYNSPLHF. In DNA, the CDR3 is TGTGCCAGCAGCGCATCAGGGGGGTATAATTCACCCCTCCACTTT.

The chain has TRBV7-2 and TRBJ2-7, with 8 bases matching TRBD1. V lost 1 base to trimming and J lost 1 base; unmatched junction nucleotides: 3. CDR1 is SGHTA, CDR2 FQGNSA, per germline. CDR3 length: 15 amino acids. Here the CDR3 DNA reads TGTGCCAGCAGCTTAGTGGGACAGGCGTCCTACGAGCAGTACTTC. The encoded protein is CASSLVGQASYEQYF.

The V call is TRBV19, the J call TRBJ2-2; weak D call: TRBD2 (6 bases). Germline values: CDR1 LNHDA, CDR2 SQIVND (reference sequence). V was pared by 1 base and J by 4 bases, with 7 bases between. This CDR3 contains 14 residues. CDR3 coding DNA: TGTGCCAGTAGTATAGCGGAGGGCACCGGGGAGCTGTTTTTT. This encodes CASSIAEGTGELFF. The full variable domain, completed using reference TRBV19 and TRBJ2-2, is DGGITQSPKYLFRKEGQNVTLSCEQNLNHDAMYWYRQDPGQGLRLIYYSQIVNDFQKGDIAEGYSVSREKKESFPLTVTSAQKNPTAFYLCASSIAEGTGELFFGEGSRLTVL.

This clone has just one count. The genes are TRBV5-5 and TRBJ2-7; D gene ambiguous. Germline-derived CDR1 and CDR2 are SGHKS and YYEKEE (reference sequence). The CDR3 consists of 15 residues. V lost 5 bases and J lost 0, with 15 bases in between. The chain's CDR3 is CASSPRTVSSYEQYF. The CDR3 DNA sequence: TGTGCCAGCAGTCCCCGGACGGTGAGCTCCTACGAGCAGTACTTC. Filled out from reference TRBV5-5 and TRBJ2-7, the complete variable domain reads DAGVTQSPTHLIKTRGQQVTLRCSPISGHKSVSWYQQVLGQGPQFIFQYYEKEERGRGNFPDRFSARQFPNYSSELNVNALLLGDSALYLCASSPRTVSSYEQYFGPGTRLTVT.

V is TRBV4-2 and J is TRBJ1-5, with D possibly being TRBD1 (5 bases). This CDR3 has 15 residues. V was trimmed by 3 bases and J by 4 bases, leaving 13 bases between them. Germline CDR1 is LGHNA and CDR2 is YNFKEQ. CDR3 nucleotide sequence: TGTGCCAGCAGCCAGGACAAGGTGGTTAATCAGCCCCAGCATTTT. Translation: CASSQDKVVNQPQHF.

This clone was seen just once. Here the CDR3 reads CALGAGNEQYF. The CDR3 DNA is TGTGCGCTGGGGGCAGGGAACGAGCAGTACTTC. V and J are TRBV30 and TRBJ2-7, with a tentative D call TRBD1 (6 bases). CDR1 and CDR2 (germline): GTSNPN, SVGIG (reference sequence). The CDR3 contains 11 residues.

The genes are TRBV15 and TRBJ1-2, with D perhaps TRBD1 (6 bases). This CDR3 has 17 amino acids. The V and J ends lost 0 bases and 3 bases respectively, with 17 bases between them. The germline V gene encodes CDR1 LNHNV and CDR2 YYDKDF (reference sequence). The CDR3 nucleotides read TGTGCCACCAGCAGAGATTTGGGGGGCCTTGGTGACTATGGCTACACCTTC. It yields the protein CATSRDLGGLGDYGYTF.

V usage is TRBV7-9 and J usage is TRBJ1-2; 7 nucleotides line up with TRBD1. Germline lookup yields CDR1 SEHNR and CDR2 FQNEAQ (reference sequence). Trimming at V came to 2 bases and at J to 11 bases, leaving 11 bases not matched to a gene. This CDR3 spans 14 amino acids. This CDR3 reads CASSLLTGTAKYTF. CDR3 nucleotides: TGTGCCAGCAGCTTACTCACCGGGACAGCAAAGTACACCTTC.

The chain links TRBV6-1 to TRBJ2-7; 13 bases fit TRBD2. The CDR3 length is 19 residues. Per germline, CDR1 MNHNS and CDR2 SASEGT. After removal of 4 bases from V and 4 bases from J, the junction contained 16 bases not matched to a gene. The CDR3 sequence is CASSASPGTSGERVYEQYF. DNA of the CDR3: TGTGCCAGCAGTGCCAGTCCCGGGACTAGCGGGGAAAGGGTTTACGAGCAGTACTTC.

The chain recombines TRBV3-1 (or the pseudogene TRBV3-2) with TRBJ2-7; possibly TRBD1 for D (6 bases). Trimming shortened V by 4 bases and J by 1 base, and 20 bases separated the two germline ends. The CDR3 is 17 amino acids. CDR1 and CDR2 from the germline V gene are LGHDT and YNNKEL (reference sequence). As DNA, the CDR3 is TGTGCCAGCAGCCCCCGTCCAACAGGGTCCCCTTCCTACGAGCAGTACTTC. Translated: CASSPRPTGSPSYEQYF.

The chain uses TRBV20-1 and TRBJ2-5; tentative D call: TRBD2 (5 bases). The V gene's germline CDR1 is DFQATT and CDR2 SNEGSKA (reference sequence). The CDR3 runs to 16 residues. V lost 3 bases to trimming and J lost 5 bases, with 22 bases between them. The CDR3 region is CSASGLGSPLQETQYF. In DNA form, the CDR3 reads TGCAGTGCTAGTGGACTGGGGAGTCCCTTGCAGGAGACCCAGTACTTC.

The gene calls are TRBV28 and TRBJ1-5; the D is unclear. Germline V gene data show CDR1 as MDHEN and CDR2 as SYDVKM. This CDR3 has 15 residues. V shed 2 bases and J shed 4 bases, with 12 bases lying between them. This chain's CDR3 is CASSLPTPRNQPQHF. DNA for the CDR3: TGTGCCAGCAGTTTACCCACCCCAAGGAATCAGCCCCAGCATTTT.

The chain combines TRBV28 with TRBJ2-7, with 8 bases lining up with TRBD1. Germline CDR1 MDHEN, CDR2 SYDVKM. V shed 8 bases, J shed 6 bases, and the junction held 15 bases outside the gene matches. The CDR3 has 15 residues. The CDR3 DNA reads TGTGCCAGCGCCGCTGGGGACAGGATCTCGGTCGAGCAGTACTTC. Translated, it gives CASAAGDRISVEQYF.